The source of this T cell receptor beta chain is a study of blood T cell repertoires in COVID-19. With V trimmed by 3 bases and J by 2 bases, 1 base remained unmatched. The CDR3 runs to 16 residues. CDR1 and CDR2 (germline): LGHNA, YNFKEQ. This clone has only one observation. Sequencing used immunoSEQ multiplex PCR; TCRdb keeps in-frame clones, though not all of them. Here the sample spans more than 80,000 clones, 71% being singletons. What was sequenced was peripheral blood. The source is a human donor with acute or convalescent COVID-19. The donor label of this sample is uncertain. The chain couples TRBV4-2 to TRBJ2-6; TRBD1 aligns across 10 bases. The CDR3 DNA sequence: TGTGCCAGCAGCCAGGACAGGGGGGCTGGGGCCAACGTCCTGACTTTC. This encodes CASSQDRGAGANVLTF.